What follows are 32 T cell receptor beta chains derived from one specimen sequenced in a study of T cell clonality in common variable immunodeficiency. Using immunoSEQ multiplex PCR, the repertoire was profiled, and TCRdb retains in-frame clones only, with some absent. The sample has some 52,000 clones, none seen only once. The sequencing input was peripheral blood mononuclear cells. The receptors originated from a person aged 18 to 70 in good health.

This clone was detected ten times or more. The CDR3 goes on 3 residues after the read ends, and that part is filled in from the germline J gene. The V and J genes are TRBV7-2 and TRBJ2-1; D gene unclear. Germline assignment: CDR1 SGHTA and CDR2 FQGNSA. This CDR3 has 15 residues. With 0 bases removed from V and 1 base from J, the gap between germline ends came to 7 bases. The sequenced CDR3 bases are TGTGCCAGCAGCTTAGCGCAGGCGTCCTACAATGAG. Residues: CASSLAQASYNE. The entire CDR3 protein reads CASSLAQASYNEQFF.

This clone occurred many times. Partial CDR3 DNA: TGCAGTGCAACTCAGACAGGGGGCCCCGGGGAG. Translating gives CSATQTGGPGE. The full-length CDR3 reads as CSATQTGGPGELFF. The V and J genes are TRBV20-1 and TRBJ2-2, with 10 bases matching TRBD1. The missing CDR3 end, 3 residues past where the read stops, is filled in from the germline J gene. CDR3 length: 14 amino acids. The germline V gene encodes CDR1 DFQATT and CDR2 SNEGSKA (reference sequence). V was clipped by 6 bases and J by 6 bases; unmatched bases: 7.

On this clone: The read ends 3 residues early relative to the CDR3; the germline J gene fills the gap. The chain couples TRBV6-1 to TRBJ1-2, with D maybe TRBD1 (6 bases). CDR3 length: 14 amino acids. Germline values: CDR1 MNHNS, CDR2 SASEGT. The CDR3 loop reads CASSANRDRDDYTF. The CDR3 bases that were read are TGTGCCAGCAGTGCAAACAGGGACCGGGATGAC.

At least ten counts were recorded for this clone. The read falls 3 residues short of the CDR3 end, and the missing part is taken from the germline J gene. V is TRBV5-1 and J is TRBJ2-1; TRBD1 matches at 7 bases. The J segment lost 4 bases and the V segment lost 0 bases, leaving 4 bases of the junction unmatched. Germline CDR1 reads SGHRS; CDR2 reads YFSETQ. This CDR3 is built from 15 residues. The CDR3: CASSLAGTEYNEQFF. Incomplete CDR3 DNA: TGCGCCAGCAGCTTGGCCGGGACAGAATACAATGAG.

In its sample, this clone was seen many times. The missing CDR3 end, 3 residues past where the read stops, is filled in from the germline J gene. The chain carries TRBV30 and TRBJ2-7, with TRBD1 identical over 8 bases. Germline CDR1 and CDR2: GTSNPN and SVGIG (reference sequence). V trimming: 0 bases; J trimming: 0 bases; junction bases outside the gene matches: 4. The CDR3 is made up of 15 amino acids. The part of the CDR3 DNA that was read is TGTGCCTGGAGTGTAGGCGGGACAGGCTCCTACGAG. Amino acids: CAWSVGGTGSYE. The full CDR3 protein is CAWSVGGTGSYEQYF.

This clone was found many times. With the read ending 3 residues before the CDR3 end, the germline J gene is used to fill in that end. The chain employs TRBV13 and TRBJ2-3; TRBD2 matches 11 bases. The junction had 12 bases not matched to a gene; V was cut back by 4 bases and J by 6 bases. The germline V gene has CDR1 PRHDT and CDR2 FYEKMQ (reference sequence). The length of the CDR3 is 17 residues. CDR3 residues: CASSSSVAGGAADTQYF. CDR3 DNA, as far as it was read: TGTGCCAGCAGCTCCTCGGTAGCGGGAGGGGCGGCGGATACG.

This clone was recorded many times. The CDR3 end lies 3 residues beyond the end of the read and is filled in from the germline J gene. The rearrangement joins TRBV20-1 to TRBJ2-5; D is unresolved. In germline, CDR1 is DFQATT, CDR2 SNEGSKA (reference sequence). The CDR3 contains 11 residues. Trimming pared 3 bases from V and 4 bases from J, leaving 6 bases between. The CDR3 bases that were read are TGCAGTGCTAGGACTGCAGAGACC. Protein: CSARTAET. The whole CDR3 reads CSARTAETQYF.

This clone was counted a few times. The CDR3 extends 3 residues past the end of the read, so its final part is completed from the germline J gene. The V gene is TRBV11-3, the J gene TRBJ2-3; 9 bases align to TRBD2. V shed 3 bases and J 2 bases; nucleotides not matched to a gene: 0. Germline V lookup: CDR1 SGHNT, CDR2 YENEEA. The CDR3 has 14 amino acids. Partial CDR3 DNA: TGTGCCAGCAGCTTGGGACTAGCCACAGATACG. This codes for CASSLGLATDT. In full, the CDR3 reads CASSLGLATDTQYF.

This clone showed up many times. The CDR3 end falls 3 residues outside the read, so it is completed with the germline J gene. J is TRBJ1-5 and V is TRBV6-2 or TRBV6-3, with D possibly TRBD1 on 5 matching bases. CDR3 size: 15 residues. Trimming left V 1 base short and J 5 bases short, with 12 bases between. From germline, CDR1 is MNHEY and CDR2 SVGEGT. The part of the CDR3 DNA that was read is TGTGCCAGCAGTTACTTACAGGCCCCCTATCAGCCC. This encodes CASSYLQAPYQP. The whole CDR3 protein is CASSYLQAPYQPQHF.

About this clone: This may come from a read error, since a much larger clone is one base off. The read finishes 3 residues shy of the CDR3 end, and the germline J gene is used to complete it. V is TRBV7-8 and J is TRBJ1-4, with TRBD1 as a possible D gene (5 bases). Germline V gene sequence: CDR1 SGHVS, CDR2 FQNEAQ. This CDR3 comprises 17 residues. CDR3 in amino acids: CASSKTERLSGANVLFF. The CDR3 bases that were read are TGTGCCAGCAGCAAGACAGAACGACTTTCTGGGGCCAACGTA.

Notes on this clone: The read finishes 3 residues shy of the CDR3 end, and the germline J gene is used to complete it. The rearrangement links TRBV20-1 to TRBJ2-7; 14 bases map to TRBD2. The J segment lost 5 bases and the V segment lost 6 bases, leaving 3 bases of the junction unmatched. The CDR3 loop spans 13 amino acids. Per the germline V gene, CDR1 is DFQATT and CDR2 is SNEGSKA (reference sequence). The DNA read from the CDR3 is TGCAGTGCCCCGGGACTAGCGGGAGACGAG. Amino acids: CSAPGLAGDE. The CDR3 in its entirety is CSAPGLAGDEQYF.

The CDR3 sequence is CASSPDQETQYF. Partial CDR3 DNA: TGTGCCAGCTCACCCGACCAAGAGACC. The genes are TRBV18 and TRBJ2-5; D is undetermined. The DNA ends 3 residues before the CDR3 does, and the rest of the CDR3 is filled in from the germline J gene. The V gene's germline CDR1 is KGHSH and CDR2 LQKENI. This CDR3 has 12 amino acids. V was pared by 3 bases and J by 0 bases, with 2 bases between.

This clone was detected many times. From the germline J gene comes the end of the CDR3, since the read stops 3 residues before it. This chain uses TRBV5-1 with TRBJ1-1; possibly TRBD1 for D (6 bases). Germline CDR1 reads SGHRS; CDR2 reads YFSETQ. The CDR3 runs to 14 residues. V was pared by 5 bases and J by 2 bases, with 13 bases between. The DNA read from the CDR3 is TGCGCCAGCAGAAGCAGGGGTAAAAACACTGAA. Its translation: CASRSRGKNTE. The entire CDR3 is CASRSRGKNTEAFF.

The table lists this clone with a few counts. The read gets to within 3 residues of the CDR3 end, and the germline J gene fills in the rest. The chain has TRBV30 and TRBJ1-2, with a weak D call TRBD1 (5 bases). This CDR3 contains 13 residues. Per germline, CDR1 GTSNPN and CDR2 SVGIG (reference sequence). The sequenced CDR3 bases are TGTGCCTGGAGTGCAGGGAATACGAATGAC. It codes for CAWSAGNTND. In full, the CDR3 reads CAWSAGNTNDYTF.

About this clone itself: An end of the junction differs from the germline gene, which may be a read error. The observed sequence ends 3 residues before the CDR3 terminus, with the missing tail filled in from the germline J gene. This chain connects TRBV7-7 to TRBJ2-2; TRBD2 aligns across 9 bases. CDR3 length: 16 amino acids. The V gene's germline CDR1 is SSHAT and CDR2 FNYEAQ (reference sequence). The sequenced part of the CDR3 DNA is TGTGCTAGCAGCCCGTCGGCGGGAGGGCCTACCAGGGAG. Translating it yields CASSPSAGGPTRE. The full CDR3 is CASSPSAGGPTRELFF.

This clone was observed many times. The read stops 3 residues short of the end of the CDR3; the missing end is completed from the germline J gene. The J gene is TRBJ2-1, the V gene TRBV11-2; D unclear. Trimming took 1 base from V and 6 from J, leaving 7 bases between them. The CDR3 contains 13 residues. The germline V gene encodes CDR1 SGHAT and CDR2 FQNNGV. CDR3 sequence: CASSLAGPNEQFF. The covered CDR3 bases are TGTGCCAGCAGCTTAGCCGGTCCCAATGAG. Using reference TRBV11-2 and TRBJ2-1 for the parts outside the CDR3, the full variable domain is EAGVAQSPRYKIIEKRQSVAFWCNPISGHATLYWYQQILGQGPKLLIQFQNNGVVDDSQLPKDRFSAERLKGVDSTLKIQPAKLEDSAVYLCASSLAGPNEQFFGPGTRLTVL.

There are many counts of this clone. The read stops 3 residues short of the end of the CDR3; the missing end is completed from the germline J gene. This chain joins TRBV20-1 and TRBJ2-3; 9 bases agree with TRBD1. Unmatched junction bases numbered 6, after V lost 5 bases and J lost 3 bases. Germline CDR1 reads DFQATT; CDR2 reads SNEGSKA (reference sequence). The CDR3 contains 14 residues. CDR3 sequence reads: CSALPGQGTDTQYF. Partial CDR3 DNA: TGCAGTGCTCTCCCGGGACAGGGTACAGATACG.

This clone was seen more than once but under ten times. The read halts 3 residues ahead of the CDR3 end, with the missing end drawn from the germline J gene. The rearrangement uses TRBV19 and TRBJ1-2; tentative D call: TRBD1 (6 bases). There are 15 residues in the CDR3. V lost 2 bases and J 2 bases, leaving 12 bases between the germline ends. Germline V gene data show CDR1 as LNHDA and CDR2 as SQIVND (reference sequence). The CDR3 bases that were read are TGTGCCAGTAGTATACCGCGGGGGGCGAACTATGGC. It encodes CASSIPRGANYG. The CDR3 in full is CASSIPRGANYGYTF.

This clone was counted many times. The read ends 3 residues shy of where the CDR3 ends; the end is completed using the germline J gene. The chain couples TRBV7-9 to TRBJ2-5, with D perhaps matching TRBD2 (5 bases). Germline V gene lookup returns CDR1 SEHNR and CDR2 FQNEAQ (reference sequence). V was cut by 3 bases and J by 7 bases, with 9 bases left in between. The CDR3 spans 12 residues. The part of the CDR3 DNA that was read is TGTGCCAGCAGCTTGGGCGAGGGGACC. Amino acid sequence: CASSLGEGT. The full CDR3 sequence reads CASSLGEGTQYF. The full variable domain, with the rest looked up from reference TRBV7-9 and TRBJ2-5, is DTGVSQNPRHKITKRGQNVTFRCDPISEHNRLYWYRQTLGQGPEFLTYFQNEAQLEKSRLLSDRFSAERPKGSFSTLEIQRTEQGDSAMYLCASSLGEGTQYFGPGTRLLVL.

In its sample, this clone was seen many times. The read ends 3 residues shy of where the CDR3 ends; the end is completed using the germline J gene. V and J are TRBV18 and TRBJ2-2; maybe TRBD2 (6 bases). V lost 6 bases, J lost 4 bases, and 18 bases lay in between. The germline V gene has CDR1 KGHSH and CDR2 LQKENI. The CDR3 runs to 16 residues. The DNA read from the CDR3 is TGTGCCAGCTCCGAGCGGGCGCCTGGAACCACCGGGGAG. Translated, it gives CASSERAPGTTGE. The whole CDR3 reads CASSERAPGTTGELFF.

At least ten counts were recorded for this clone. The observed sequence ends 3 residues before the CDR3 terminus, with the missing tail filled in from the germline J gene. The rearrangement joins TRBV30 to TRBJ1-6; TRBD1 matches 8 bases. CDR1 GTSNPN and CDR2 SVGIG come from the germline V gene (reference sequence). J lost 5 bases, V lost 0 bases, and 9 bases had no gene match. This CDR3 is 17 amino acids long. This CDR3 is CAWSVPGGDRDNSPLHF. The part of the CDR3 DNA that was read is TGTGCCTGGAGTGTCCCAGGGGGCGATCGGGATAATTCACCC.

The sample holds many counts of this clone. The CDR3 end is not reached by the read, which stops 3 residues before it; the germline J gene fills it in. J is TRBJ2-2 and V is TRBV30; weak D call: TRBD2 (5 bases). The CDR3 consists of 14 residues. From germline, CDR1 is GTSNPN and CDR2 SVGIG (reference sequence). Incomplete CDR3 DNA: TGTGCCTGGGGGTCGGAAGCGACTAATGAAAAG. Protein sequence: CAWGSEATNEK. The entire CDR3 protein is CAWGSEATNEKLFF.

This clone appeared many times. The read ends 3 residues early relative to the CDR3; the germline J gene fills the gap. The chain is built from TRBV30 and TRBJ2-3; maybe TRBD2 (5 bases). Germline values: CDR1 GTSNPN, CDR2 SVGIG (reference sequence). This CDR3 spans 11 amino acids. Trimming pared 0 bases from V and 8 bases from J, leaving 6 bases between. CDR3 loop: CAWSVLGTQYF. Incomplete CDR3 DNA: TGTGCCTGGAGTGTACTAGGTACG.

As for this clone: The read terminates 3 residues ahead of where the CDR3 ends, so the germline J gene completes it. This sequence joins TRBV29-1 and TRBJ1-4; TRBD1 agrees at 7 bases. J gave up 2 bases and V 6 bases, and 6 bases lay outside the gene matches. Germline V gene data show CDR1 as SQVTM and CDR2 as ANQGSEA. This CDR3 is built from 14 residues. The sequenced part of the CDR3 DNA is TGCAGCGTGGGGACAGTAGCGACTAATGAAAAA. It translates to CSVGTVATNEK. The entire CDR3 reads CSVGTVATNEKLFF.

This clone was detected ten times or more. The sequence runs out 3 residues before the end of the CDR3; the remainder is reconstructed from the germline J gene. This chain links TRBV18 with TRBJ2-7, with D perhaps matching TRBD2 (6 bases). This CDR3 spans 16 amino acids. Germline V CDR1 and CDR2: KGHSH, LQKENI. Trimming removed 6 bases from V and 1 base from J, with 19 bases in between. The CDR3 reads CASSGSMGSGSYEQYF. The DNA read from the CDR3 is TGTGCCAGCTCCGGGAGTATGGGTAGCGGATCCTACGAG.

This clone came up many times. The sequence runs out 3 residues before the end of the CDR3; the remainder is reconstructed from the germline J gene. The V call is TRBV30, the J call TRBJ1-2; D gene ambiguous. Germline V gives CDR1 GTSNPN, CDR2 SVGIG (reference sequence). The CDR3 is 13 amino acids. The V gene lost 2 bases and the J gene lost 7 bases, with 14 bases spanning the gap. The part of the CDR3 DNA that was read is TGTGCCTGGAGTAGGTCGGGGTGGAGTGGC. It translates to CAWSRSGWSG. The complete CDR3 sequence is CAWSRSGWSGYTF. The variable domain in full, completed from reference TRBV30 and TRBJ1-2, reads SQTIHQWPATLVQPVGSPLSLECTVEGTSNPNLYWYRQAAGRGLQLLFYSVGIGQISSEVPQNLSASRPQDRQFILSSKKLLLSDSGFYLCAWSRSGWSGYTFGSGTRLTVV.

This clone was found many times. The CDR3 extends 3 residues past the end of the read, so its final part is completed from the germline J gene. The chain employs TRBV7-9 and TRBJ1-1; 7 bases fit TRBD1. Per the germline V gene, CDR1 is SEHNR and CDR2 is FQNEAQ (reference sequence). Unmatched junction bases numbered 3, after V lost 4 bases and J lost 1 base. The CDR3 has 14 amino acids. The part of the CDR3 DNA that was read is TGTGCCAGCAGCTCGTCAGGGGGGAACACTGAA. Protein sequence: CASSSSGGNTE. The full CDR3 sequence reads CASSSSGGNTEAFF.

This clone was counted at least ten times. From the germline J gene comes the end of the CDR3, since the read stops 3 residues before it. This chain uses TRBV7-2 with TRBJ1-3, with D possibly being TRBD1 (6 bases). Germline assignment: CDR1 SGHTA and CDR2 FQGNSA. The V end lost 5 bases, the J end lost 1 base, and 9 bases lay between the germline ends. The CDR3 extends over 14 amino acids. The DNA read from the CDR3 is TGTGCCAGCAGCCTCACAGGGTCTGGAAACACC. It translates to CASSLTGSGNT. The whole CDR3 sequence is CASSLTGSGNTIYF. Based on the CDR3 plus reference TRBV7-2 and TRBJ1-3, the full variable domain is GAGVSQSPSNKVTEKGKDVELRCDPISGHTALYWYRQSLGQGLEFLIYFQGNSAPDKSGLPSDRFSAERTGGSVSTLTIQRTQQEDSAVYLCASSLTGSGNTIYFGEGSWLTVV.

This clone showed up many times. The read ends 3 residues early relative to the CDR3; the germline J gene fills the gap. V is TRBV7-2 and J is TRBJ1-2; tentative D call: TRBD1 (5 bases). Germline lookup yields CDR1 SGHTA and CDR2 FQGNSA. V was pared by 1 base and J by 7 bases, with 13 bases between. The CDR3 spans 14 residues. CDR3: CASSLVPGWGGYTF. The part of the CDR3 DNA that was read is TGTGCCAGCAGCTTAGTTCCAGGGTGGGGTGGC.

There are a few counts of this clone. CDR3 sequence reads: CASSSWTSSYEQYF. Partial CDR3 DNA: TGTGCCAGCAGCTCCTGGACTAGCTCCTACGAG. The chain employs TRBV11-3 and TRBJ2-7; 7 bases line up with TRBD2. The read falls 3 residues short of the CDR3 end, and the missing part is taken from the germline J gene. Germline loops: CDR1 SGHNT, CDR2 YENEEA. The CDR3 spans 14 residues. The V and J ends lost 4 bases and 0 bases, in that order; junction bases with no gene match: 3.

This clone was counted ten times or more. The read terminates 3 residues before the CDR3 end, so the remaining end is supplied by the germline J gene. The chain combines TRBV20-1 with TRBJ2-5; perhaps TRBD1 as D (7 bases). There are 15 residues in the CDR3. The V end was cut by 6 bases, the J end by 6 bases, with 23 bases between. Germline V gene sequence: CDR1 DFQATT, CDR2 SNEGSKA (reference sequence). The CDR3 bases that were read are TGCAGTGCCATTGACAGGGTCGGGGGACAAAAGACC. Amino acid sequence: CSAIDRVGGQKT. The entire CDR3 protein reads CSAIDRVGGQKTQYF.

This CDR3 is CASSVVRGRTGELFF. The CDR3 DNA, read in part, is TGTGCCAGCAGTGTCGTCAGGGGGCGAACCGGGGAG. V and J are TRBV6-1 and TRBJ2-2; 8 nucleotides line up with TRBD1. The read falls 3 residues short of the CDR3 end, and the missing part is taken from the germline J gene. CDR3 length: 15 residues. Germline CDR1 MNHNS, CDR2 SASEGT. Trimming cost V 4 bases and J 5 bases; bases outside gene matches: 6.